Below are 26 T cell receptor beta chains sequenced from a single sample in a study of blood T cell repertoires in COVID-19. The assay was immunoSEQ multiplex PCR, and TCRdb's table has in-frame clones only and misses some. The data contain 200,000 to 300,000 clones, 88% of them singletons. The sample was PBMCs or T cells enriched from blood (not recorded which). These receptors all stem from a woman aged 40 to 50 with acute COVID-19.

V is TRBV18 and J is TRBJ2-2; 11 bases align to TRBD2. Germline-derived CDR1 and CDR2 are KGHSH and LQKENI. CDR3 length: 18 residues. V shed 3 bases, J shed 2 bases, and the junction held 8 bases outside the gene matches. CDR3 sequence reads: CASSPKTSGGPNTGELFF. Written as DNA, the CDR3 is TGTGCCAGCTCACCCAAAACTAGCGGGGGACCTAACACCGGGGAGCTGTTTTTT. Filled out from reference TRBV18 and TRBJ2-2, the complete variable domain reads NAGVMQNPRHLVRRRGQEARLRCSPMKGHSHVYWYRQLPEEGLKFMVYLQKENIIDESGMPKERFSAEFPKEGPSILRIQQVVRGDSAAYFCASSPKTSGGPNTGELFFGEGSRLTVL.

This clone came up once. The rearrangement links TRBV3-1 (or the pseudogene TRBV3-2) to TRBJ1-1, with D possibly TRBD1 on 6 matching bases. In germline, CDR1 is LGHDT, CDR2 YNNKEL (reference sequence). This CDR3 has 14 residues. V was shortened by 5 bases and J by 4 bases, with 14 bases between the two germline ends. The chain's CDR3 is CASSVERQATEAFF. CDR3 DNA: TGTGCCAGCAGCGTAGAGAGACAGGCCACTGAAGCTTTCTTT.

The chain couples TRBV5-5 to TRBJ2-2; D is perhaps TRBD2 (6 bases). Trimming shortened V by 0 bases and J by 4 bases, and 13 bases separated the two germline ends. Germline V lookup: CDR1 SGHKS, CDR2 YYEKEE (reference sequence). CDR3 length: 16 residues. CDR3 nucleotides: TGTGCCAGCAGCTTGGCCTCGGTGGGGGGCACCGGGGAGCTGTTTTTT. Translation: CASSLASVGGTGELFF.

The chain combines TRBV19 with TRBJ2-2, with 7 positions matching TRBD2. The CDR3 runs to 15 residues. Germline V gene sequence: CDR1 LNHDA, CDR2 SQIVND (reference sequence). After removal of 4 bases from V and 6 bases from J, the junction contained 8 bases not matched to a gene. The CDR3 spells CASSKEGGRAGELFF. Written as DNA, the CDR3 is TGTGCCAGTAGTAAAGAGGGAGGGAGAGCCGGGGAGCTGTTTTTT. Complete variable domain (other parts from reference TRBV19 and TRBJ2-2): DGGITQSPKYLFRKEGQNVTLSCEQNLNHDAMYWYRQDPGQGLRLIYYSQIVNDFQKGDIAEGYSVSREKKESFPLTVTSAQKNPTAFYLCASSKEGGRAGELFFGEGSRLTVL.

This clone was counted a single time. The sample holds other DNA sequences that translate to the same CDR3. The chain uses TRBV2 and TRBJ1-1; tentatively, D is TRBD1 (6 bases). CDR3 length: 11 amino acids. CDR1 and CDR2 from the germline V gene are SNHLY and FYNNEI. V was shortened by 6 bases and J by 5 bases, with 7 bases between the two germline ends. The CDR3 DNA sequence: TGTGCCAGCAGGCAGGGGACTGAAGCTTTCTTT. This translates into CASRQGTEAFF.

The chain carries TRBV7-9 and TRBJ2-3; 13 bases fit TRBD2. The CDR3 sequence is 17 residues long. Per the germline V gene, CDR1 is SEHNR and CDR2 is FQNEAQ (reference sequence). Trimming took 4 bases from V and 2 from J; bases not matched to a gene: 6. The CDR3 DNA is TGTGCCAGCAGCTCGCGAGGACTAGCGGGGGCCACAGATACGCAGTATTTT. It codes for CASSSRGLAGATDTQYF.

V and J are TRBV7-2 and TRBJ1-6; 7 bases agree with TRBD1. Germline V gene lookup returns CDR1 SGHTA and CDR2 FQGNSA. Unmatched junction bases numbered 7, after V lost 4 bases and J lost 7 bases. The CDR3 sequence is 15 residues long. CDR3 nucleotide sequence: TGTGCCAGCAGCTCTTACAGGGGACCCAATTCACCCCTCCACTTT. Translating it yields CASSSYRGPNSPLHF.

This clone was counted between two and nine times. The rearrangement links TRBV19 to TRBJ2-1, with 8 bases lining up with TRBD1. The CDR3 runs to 14 residues. Unmatched junction bases numbered 5, after V lost 6 bases and J lost 4 bases. The V gene's germline CDR1 is LNHDA and CDR2 SQIVND (reference sequence). The chain's CDR3 is CASSAGGRYNEQFF. The CDR3 nucleotides are TGTGCCAGTAGCGCAGGGGGCAGGTACAATGAGCAGTTCTTC.

The chain combines TRBV14 with TRBJ2-5, with 12 bases aligning to TRBD2. The CDR3 totals 17 residues. Germline trimming cut 2 bases from V and 5 bases from J; bases unmatched to any gene: 9. CDR1 SGHDN and CDR2 FVKESK come from the germline V gene. The CDR3 DNA reads TGTGCCAGCAGCCAACCTCGGCGACTAGCGGGAGACGAGACCCAGTACTTC. Encoded protein: CASSQPRRLAGDETQYF.

The chain recombines TRBV7-9 with TRBJ2-7; D possibly corresponds to TRBD2 (5 bases). V was shortened by 10 bases and J by 3 bases, with 13 bases between the two germline ends. The CDR3 loop spans 12 amino acids. Germline-derived CDR1 and CDR2 are SEHNR and FQNEAQ (reference sequence). DNA of the CDR3: TGTGCCACAGCTCGGGGTATCTACGAGCAGTACTTC. Amino acid sequence: CATARGIYEQYF.

The rearrangement joins TRBV5-1 to TRBJ1-1; the D gene is possibly TRBD1 (5 bases). Germline lookup yields CDR1 SGHRS and CDR2 YFSETQ. The length of the CDR3 is 14 residues. V lost 7 bases to trimming and J lost 0 bases, with 13 bases between them. In DNA form, the CDR3 reads TGCGCCAGCCAATCGGGGGGAGTGAACACTGAAGCTTTCTTT. It translates to CASQSGGVNTEAFF.

V usage is TRBV7-2 and J usage is TRBJ1-3; D gene ambiguous. Germline V gene lookup returns CDR1 SGHTA and CDR2 FQGNSA. The CDR3 totals 14 residues. The germline V and J ends were trimmed by 0 bases and 3 bases, with 6 bases remaining between them. The CDR3 region is CASSLAIGGNTIYF. The CDR3 DNA follows: TGTGCCAGCAGCTTAGCGATCGGTGGAAACACCATATATTTT.

The CDR3 here is CASSQAVPVPRYGYTF. The CDR3 bases are TGCGCCAGCAGCCAAGCGGTTCCTGTCCCGCGCTATGGCTACACCTTC. The rearrangement links TRBV4-1 to TRBJ1-2; D gene unclear. This CDR3 contains 16 residues. The germline V gene has CDR1 MGHRA and CDR2 YSYEKL. V was trimmed by 1 base and J by 4 bases, leaving 16 bases between them.

The V and J genes are TRBV5-4 and TRBJ2-1; 8 nucleotides align to TRBD2. Germline assignment: CDR1 SGHNT and CDR2 YYREEE (reference sequence). The junction had 8 bases not matched to a gene; V was cut back by 2 bases and J by 7 bases. This CDR3 spans 15 amino acids. CDR3 in DNA: TGTGCCAGCAGCTTAAAAAGCGGGGGAAAAAATGAGCAGTTCTTC. It encodes CASSLKSGGKNEQFF.

The chain is built from TRBV5-1 and TRBJ2-7; tentative D call: TRBD2 (6 bases). V lost 0 bases to trimming and J lost 2 bases, with 9 bases between them. CDR1 is SGHRS and CDR2 is YFSETQ in the germline V gene. The CDR3 is made up of 14 amino acids. CDR3 amino acids: CASSLAGGAYEQYF. CDR3 sequence (DNA): TGCGCCAGCAGCTTGGCAGGCGGGGCCTACGAGCAGTACTTC.

This chain links TRBV4-1 with TRBJ2-5; maybe TRBD2 (7 bases). This CDR3 has 17 residues. Germline loops: CDR1 MGHRA, CDR2 YSYEKL. Between the trimmed V and J ends, which lost 2 bases and 4 bases, there was a span of 20 bases. The CDR3 sequence: CASSQTPGGGARETQYF. Written as DNA, the CDR3 is TGCGCCAGCAGCCAAACCCCCGGAGGGGGGGCTCGAGAGACCCAGTACTTC.

CDR3 sequence (DNA): TGTGCCAGTAGTATGATTCGGCAGACTACGGATGAAAAACTGTTTTTT. Encoded protein: CASSMIRQTTDEKLFF. The chain is built from TRBV19 and TRBJ1-4; D gene ambiguous. Germline CDR1 and CDR2: LNHDA and SQIVND (reference sequence). The V end lost 3 bases, the J end lost 6 bases, and 17 bases lay between the germline ends. The CDR3 has 16 amino acids.

The chain carries TRBV19 and TRBJ1-1; TRBD1 agrees at 10 bases. After removal of 5 bases from V and 5 bases from J, the junction contained 8 bases not matched to a gene. This CDR3 has 15 amino acids. The V gene's germline CDR1 is LNHDA and CDR2 SQIVND (reference sequence). CDR3 in amino acids: CASSLDRGRGTEAFF. Here the CDR3 DNA reads TGTGCCAGTAGTCTCGACAGGGGGCGGGGGACTGAAGCTTTCTTT.

The chain links TRBV3-1 (or the pseudogene TRBV3-2) to TRBJ1-5; D remains unclear. V lost 4 bases and J 3 bases, leaving 16 bases between the germline ends. Germline lookup yields CDR1 LGHDT and CDR2 YNNKEL (reference sequence). The CDR3 is 16 amino acids. Here the CDR3 DNA reads TGTGCCAGCAGCCCTCGAGCTCCGGGTTACAATCAGCCCCAGCATTTT. Its protein is CASSPRAPGYNQPQHF.

The chain carries TRBV10-1 and TRBJ1-1, with D perhaps matching TRBD1 (5 bases). This CDR3 is built from 14 residues. V lost 3 bases and J 4 bases, leaving 12 bases between the germline ends. Per germline, CDR1 WNHNN and CDR2 SYGVQD (reference sequence). The CDR3 coding sequence is TGCGCCAGCAGTGACGGGGACTGGAGCACTGAAGCTTTCTTT. This encodes CASSDGDWSTEAFF.

This clone was recorded once. The rearrangement joins TRBV7-2 to TRBJ2-7; D might be TRBD2 (6 bases). V lost 9 bases and J 0 bases, leaving 18 bases between the germline ends. Germline lookup yields CDR1 SGHTA and CDR2 FQGNSA. CDR3 length: 15 residues. This CDR3 is CARLEIAAPSYEQYF. In DNA, the CDR3 is TGTGCCAGGTTGGAGATAGCGGCCCCCTCCTACGAGCAGTACTTC.

This clone was picked up a small number of times. The V call is TRBV19, the J call TRBJ1-4; D is uncertain. This CDR3 comprises 15 residues. Trimming shortened V by 5 bases and J by 0 bases, and 10 bases separated the two germline ends. Germline assignment: CDR1 LNHDA and CDR2 SQIVND (reference sequence). CDR3 DNA sequence: TGTGCCAGTAGTGGCTACAGTGCAACTAATGAAAAACTGTTTTTT. Its protein product is CASSGYSATNEKLFF.

The V and J genes are TRBV11-2 and TRBJ1-2; no definite D call. The CDR3 length is 15 residues. Trimming removed 1 base at V and 0 bases at J, with 9 bases between. Germline V lookup: CDR1 SGHAT, CDR2 FQNNGV. The CDR3 here is CASSLVADSNYGYTF. The CDR3 coding sequence is TGTGCCAGCAGCTTAGTGGCTGATTCTAACTATGGCTACACCTTC.

The gene calls are TRBV11-2 and TRBJ1-6, with D tentatively TRBD1 (6 bases). V gave up 0 bases and J gave up 9 bases, with 18 bases separating them. Germline values: CDR1 SGHAT, CDR2 FQNNGV. The CDR3 covers 17 residues. The CDR3 DNA follows: TGTGCCAGCAGCTTAGACTGGCGTCAGGGGAGGGCTTCACCCCTCCACTTT. Translating it yields CASSLDWRQGRASPLHF.

V is TRBV29-1 and J is TRBJ2-3; D is ambiguous. The CDR3 sequence is 13 residues long. Germline loops: CDR1 SQVTM, CDR2 ANQGSEA. Trimming took 6 bases from V and 0 from J, leaving 10 bases between them. DNA for the CDR3: TGCAGCGTCTCCCCGACTAGCACAGATACGCAGTATTTT. Amino acids: CSVSPTSTDTQYF.

The count of this clone is one. The chain carries TRBV30 and TRBJ1-5; tentative D call: TRBD1 (6 bases). Per germline, CDR1 GTSNPN and CDR2 SVGIG (reference sequence). The CDR3 extends over 12 amino acids. The V and J ends lost 5 bases and 7 bases respectively, with 12 bases between them. The CDR3 nucleotides are TGTGCCTGGGCTACAGGACAGCAGCCCCAGCATTTT. Its translation is CAWATGQQPQHF.